Each of the 4 T cell receptor beta chains below was sequenced from the same sample in a study of blood T cell repertoires in COVID-19. Using immunoSEQ multiplex PCR, the repertoire was profiled, and TCRdb retains in-frame clones only, with some absent. The profile shows roughly 250,000 clones, under 90% of them singletons. Material: peripheral blood. These receptors were taken from a human donor in a cohort sampled during active COVID-19.

This chain connects TRBV21-1 to TRBJ1-1; the D call of TRBD1 is as the table states it, not checked on the DNA. TRBV21-1 is shown as a pseudogene. The CDR3 runs 11 residues. CDR3 DNA sequence: TGTGCCAGCAGCCACACCAGTGAAGCTTTCTTT. Translation: CASSHTSEAFF.

This clone was counted between two and nine times. This chain connects TRBV25-1 to TRBJ1-1, with 8 bases aligning to TRBD1. This CDR3 has 15 residues. CDR1 is MGHDK and CDR2 is SYGVNS in the germline V gene. The V segment lost 2 bases and the J segment 5 bases; nucleotides outside the gene matches: 7. In DNA, the CDR3 is TGTGCCAGCAGTGAACAGGGGGCGAGGGTAACTGAAGCTTTCTTT. This translates into CASSEQGARVTEAFF.

The V gene is TRBV5-6, the J gene TRBJ1-1; TRBD1 is a possible D gene (6 bases). CDR3 length equals 14 residues. The V end was cut by 3 bases, the J end by 1 base, with 10 bases between. Germline V gene sequence: CDR1 SGHDT, CDR2 YYEEEE. CDR3 sequence reads: CASSSLQGNTEAFF. DNA of the CDR3: TGTGCCAGCAGCTCGTTACAGGGGAACACTGAAGCTTTCTTT.

V and J are TRBV20-1 and TRBJ2-7; 8 nucleotides match TRBD2. Trimming took 5 bases from V and 6 from J; bases not matched to a gene: 3. The CDR3 has 11 residues. Looked up from germline, CDR1 is DFQATT and CDR2 is SNEGSKA (reference sequence). The CDR3 region is CSAGGLAEQYF. In nucleotides, the CDR3 is TGCAGTGCTGGTGGACTAGCCGAGCAGTACTTC.